Below are 12 T cell receptor beta chains sequenced from a single sample in a study of shared clonotypes between healthy human individuals. Clones were sequenced by immunoSEQ multiplex PCR, and TCRdb holds only the in-frame ones, with some missing. This sample yields fewer than 650,000 clones, of which 76% are seen a single time; roughly 13% belongs to the top ten. The sample taken for sequencing was PBMCs. The receptors here all came from a woman between 35 and 50 years old in good health. Some clones in this sample may be carry-over from other donors' samples.

The chain is built from TRBV9 and TRBJ2-7; no definite D call. CDR1 SGDLS and CDR2 YYNGEE come from the germline V gene. The CDR3 has 13 amino acids. V was pared by 2 bases and J by 5 bases, with 11 bases between. CDR3 loop: CASSVDIGDEQYF. The CDR3 DNA is TGTGCCAGCAGCGTGGATATTGGAGACGAGCAGTACTTC. Full variable domain (missing parts from reference TRBV9 and TRBJ2-7): DSGVTQTPKHLITATGQRVTLRCSPRSGDLSVYWYQQSLDQGLQFLIQYYNGEERAKGNILERFSAQQFPDLHSELNLSSLELGDSALYFCASSVDIGDEQYFGPGTRLTVT.

This chain joins TRBV7-2 and TRBJ2-3; D is ambiguous. With the DNA end fitting TRBJ1-5 better, the J assignment may be wrong. The CDR3 consists of 14 residues. Germline CDR1 and CDR2: SGHTA and FQGNSA. The CDR3 here is CASSLAVSTDTQHF. The CDR3 DNA sequence: TGTGCCAGCAGCTTAGCGGTTAGCACAGATACGCAGCATTTT.

The chain employs TRBV7-2 and TRBJ2-1; D is perhaps TRBD2 (6 bases). The CDR3 totals 13 residues. The V end lost 8 bases, the J end lost 7 bases, and 15 bases lay between the germline ends. CDR1 is SGHTA and CDR2 is FQGNSA in the germline V gene. CDR3 residues: CASVEGFSNEQFF. The CDR3 coding sequence is TGTGCCAGCGTGGAGGGTTTTTCAAATGAGCAGTTCTTC.

The chain is built from TRBV2 and TRBJ2-7; no reliable D call. CDR1 and CDR2 from the germline V gene are SNHLY and FYNNEI. The CDR3 is made up of 12 amino acids. V was cut by 2 bases and J by 7 bases, with 9 bases left in between. The CDR3 bases are TGTGCCAGCAGTGAACTGTGGACGGAGCAGTACTTC. This gives the protein CASSELWTEQYF.

In the case of this clone: A read error is likely here: a far larger clone is one base away. The J gene is TRBJ2-7, the V gene TRBV5-4; D is possibly TRBD1 (5 bases). There are 14 residues in the CDR3. Germline CDR1 is SGHNT and CDR2 is YYREEE (reference sequence). In DNA form, the CDR3 reads TGTACCAGCAGCTTGGGGCAATGGAAGGGCGAGCAGTACTTC. It codes for CTSSLGQWKGEQYF.

The chain recombines TRBV2 with TRBJ1-3, with D perhaps matching TRBD1 (5 bases). V was pared by 5 bases and J by 2 bases, with 16 bases between. Looked up from germline, CDR1 is SNHLY and CDR2 is FYNNEI. This CDR3 spans 16 amino acids. In nucleotides, the CDR3 is TGTGCCAGCAGTCCTGGACACCGGCGGACTGGAAACACCATATATTTT. Translated: CASSPGHRRTGNTIYF.

The chain recombines TRBV27 with TRBJ1-2; 7 bases match TRBD1. The J segment lost 3 bases and the V segment lost 5 bases, leaving 3 bases of the junction unmatched. The CDR3 sequence is 13 residues long. The germline V gene encodes CDR1 MNHEY and CDR2 SMNVEV (reference sequence). As DNA, the CDR3 is TGTGCCAGCAGTCCCGGGACAGACTATGGCTACACCTTC. As protein: CASSPGTDYGYTF.

The chain recombines TRBV19 with TRBJ2-2, with 11 bases identical to TRBD1. Germline-derived CDR1 and CDR2 are LNHDA and SQIVND (reference sequence). Losses at the gene ends were 7 bases for V and 6 bases for J; bases not matched to a gene: 4. The CDR3 loop spans 14 amino acids. CDR3 in DNA: TGTGCCAGTACTGGGACAGGGGGTGCCGGGGAGCTGTTTTTT. Translating it yields CASTGTGGAGELFF.

This chain links TRBV5-4 with TRBJ2-3; 10 bases match TRBD2. V was clipped by 1 base and J by 1 base; unmatched bases: 6. The length of the CDR3 is 17 residues. Germline CDR1 reads SGHNT; CDR2 reads YYREEE (reference sequence). The CDR3 nucleotides are TGTGCCAGCAGCTTGAGTGGACTAGCGGTCGGCACAGATACGCAGTATTTT. Encoded protein: CASSLSGLAVGTDTQYF.

This rearrangement joins TRBV28 to TRBJ2-1; 7 bases fit TRBD1. The CDR3 has 14 residues. Germline CDR1 is MDHEN and CDR2 is SYDVKM. Unmatched junction bases numbered 6, after V lost 2 bases and J lost 8 bases. The CDR3 coding sequence is TGTGCCAGCAGTTTAGGGGACAGAGCGGATGAGCAGTTCTTC. It codes for CASSLGDRADEQFF.

The rearrangement joins TRBV4-3 to TRBJ2-5; TRBD2 aligns across 12 bases. The CDR3 runs 16 residues. With 4 bases clipped from V and 5 bases from J, the junction kept 8 bases outside the gene matches. Germline V lookup: CDR1 LGHNA, CDR2 YSLEER. CDR3 sequence: CASSRGLAGYLETQYF. The CDR3 DNA sequence: TGCGCCAGCAGCCGAGGACTAGCGGGGTATCTGGAGACCCAGTACTTC.

The gene calls are TRBV7-9 and TRBJ2-7; TRBD2 is a possible D gene (6 bases). The V gene's germline CDR1 is SEHNR and CDR2 FQNEAQ (reference sequence). CDR3 length: 16 amino acids. The V end was cut by 3 bases, the J end by 2 bases, with 17 bases between. The CDR3 DNA reads as TGTGCCAGCAGCTTTGGCGCTAGCGTCCTGCCCTACGAGCAGTACTTC. This translates into CASSFGASVLPYEQYF.